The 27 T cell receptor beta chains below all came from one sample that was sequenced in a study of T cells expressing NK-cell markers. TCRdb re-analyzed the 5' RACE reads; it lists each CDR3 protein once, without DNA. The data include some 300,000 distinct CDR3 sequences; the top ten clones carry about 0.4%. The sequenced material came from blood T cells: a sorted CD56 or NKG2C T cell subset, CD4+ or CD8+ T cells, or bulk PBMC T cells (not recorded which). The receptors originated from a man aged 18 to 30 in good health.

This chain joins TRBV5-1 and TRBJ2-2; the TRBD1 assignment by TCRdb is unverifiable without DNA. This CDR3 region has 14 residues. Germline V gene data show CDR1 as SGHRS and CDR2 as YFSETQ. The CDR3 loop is CASSTDRASGELFF.

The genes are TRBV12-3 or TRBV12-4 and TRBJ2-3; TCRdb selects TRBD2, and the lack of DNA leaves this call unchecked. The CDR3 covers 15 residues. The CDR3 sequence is CASGPANSITDTQYF.

The CDR3 is CASSLLQYRDEQYF. This sequence joins TRBV5-6 and TRBJ2-7. The CDR3 totals 14 residues. Germline V gene data show CDR1 as SGHDT and CDR2 as YYEEEE.

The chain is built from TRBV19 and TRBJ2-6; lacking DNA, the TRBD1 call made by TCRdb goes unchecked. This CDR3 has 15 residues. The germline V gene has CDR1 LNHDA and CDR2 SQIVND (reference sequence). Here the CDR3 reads CASRNRVSGANVLTF.

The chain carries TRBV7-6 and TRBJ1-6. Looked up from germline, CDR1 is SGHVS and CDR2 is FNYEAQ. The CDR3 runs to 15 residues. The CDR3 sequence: CASSLDSSSGSPLHF. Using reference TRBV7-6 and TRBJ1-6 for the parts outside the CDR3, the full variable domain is GAGVSQSPRYKVTKRGQDVALRCDPISGHVSLYWYRQALGQGPEFLTYFNYEAQQDKSGLPNDRFSAERPEGSISTLTIQRTEQRDSAMYRCASSLDSSSGSPLHFGNGTRLTVT.

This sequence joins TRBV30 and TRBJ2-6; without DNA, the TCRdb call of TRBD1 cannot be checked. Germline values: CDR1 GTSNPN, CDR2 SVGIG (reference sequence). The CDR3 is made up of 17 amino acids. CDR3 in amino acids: CAGGLTPLSLGANVLTF. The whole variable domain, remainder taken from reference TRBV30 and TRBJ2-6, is SQTIHQWPATLVQPVGSPLSLECTVEGTSNPNLYWYRQAAGRGLQLLFYSVGIGQISSEVPQNLSASRPQDRQFILSSKKLLLSDSGFYLCAGGLTPLSLGANVLTFGAGSRLTVL.

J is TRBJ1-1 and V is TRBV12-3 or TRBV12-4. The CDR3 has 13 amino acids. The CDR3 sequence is CASSLPAGTEAFF.

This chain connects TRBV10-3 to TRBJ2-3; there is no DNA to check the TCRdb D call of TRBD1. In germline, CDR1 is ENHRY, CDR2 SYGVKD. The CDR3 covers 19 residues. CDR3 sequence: CAISRQGALRTPTTDTQYF.

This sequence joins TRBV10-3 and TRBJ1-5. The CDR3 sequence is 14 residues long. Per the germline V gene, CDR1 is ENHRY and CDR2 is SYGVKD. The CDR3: CAISEDREGQPQHF.

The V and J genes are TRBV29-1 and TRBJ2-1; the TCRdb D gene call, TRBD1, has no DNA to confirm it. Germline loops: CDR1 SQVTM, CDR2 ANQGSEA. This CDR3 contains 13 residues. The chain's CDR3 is CSVDGRGSDEQFF.

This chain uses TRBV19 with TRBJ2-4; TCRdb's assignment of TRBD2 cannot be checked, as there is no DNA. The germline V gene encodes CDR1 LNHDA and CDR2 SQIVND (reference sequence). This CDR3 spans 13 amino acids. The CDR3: CASSGPEGNIQYF.

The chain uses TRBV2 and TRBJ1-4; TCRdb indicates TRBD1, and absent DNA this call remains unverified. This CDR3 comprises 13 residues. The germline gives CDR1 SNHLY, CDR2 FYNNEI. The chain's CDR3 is CASKGGTNEKLFF. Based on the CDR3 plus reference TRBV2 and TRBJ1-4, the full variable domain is EPEVTQTPSHQVTQMGQEVILRCVPISNHLYFYWYRQILGQKVEFLVSFYNNEISEKSEIFDDQFSVERPDGSNFTLKIRSTKLEDSAMYFCASKGGTNEKLFFGSGTQLSVL.

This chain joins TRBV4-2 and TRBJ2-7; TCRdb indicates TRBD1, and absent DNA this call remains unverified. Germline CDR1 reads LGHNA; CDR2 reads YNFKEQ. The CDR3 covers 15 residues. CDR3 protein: CASSQDVDRTYEQYF.

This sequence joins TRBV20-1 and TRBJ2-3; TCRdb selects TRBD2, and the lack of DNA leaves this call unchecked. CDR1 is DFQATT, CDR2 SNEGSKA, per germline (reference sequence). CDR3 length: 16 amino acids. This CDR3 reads CSARRPGLVVRDTQYF.

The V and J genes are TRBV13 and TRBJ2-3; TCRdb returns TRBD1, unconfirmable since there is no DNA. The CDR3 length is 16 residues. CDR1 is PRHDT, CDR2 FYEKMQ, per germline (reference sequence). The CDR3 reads CASCMSEGISTDTQYF. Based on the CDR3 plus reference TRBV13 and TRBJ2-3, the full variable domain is AAGVIQSPRHLIKEKRETATLKCYPIPRHDTVYWYQQGPGQDPQFLISFYEKMQSDKGSIPDRFSAQQFSDYHSELNMSSLELGDSALYFCASCMSEGISTDTQYFGPGTRLTVL.

CDR3: CASSQGAVVGYEQYF. The chain uses TRBV4-1 and TRBJ2-7. Germline V gene data show CDR1 as MGHRA and CDR2 as YSYEKL. CDR3 size: 15 residues.

CDR3 loop: CASSSTGAGNTIYF. The chain combines TRBV7-3 with TRBJ1-3; TCRdb outputs TRBD1, but without DNA this stays unchecked. Germline assignment: CDR1 SGHTA and CDR2 FQGTGA. The CDR3 totals 14 residues.

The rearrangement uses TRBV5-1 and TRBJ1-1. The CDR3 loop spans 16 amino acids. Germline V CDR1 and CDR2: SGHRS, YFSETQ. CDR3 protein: CASSLVGQALNTEAFF.

Here the CDR3 reads CASSLQGMTTNEKLFF. The chain uses TRBV5-1 and TRBJ1-4; absent DNA, TCRdb's TRBD1 call cannot be checked. Germline CDR1 SGHRS, CDR2 YFSETQ. CDR3 length: 16 amino acids.

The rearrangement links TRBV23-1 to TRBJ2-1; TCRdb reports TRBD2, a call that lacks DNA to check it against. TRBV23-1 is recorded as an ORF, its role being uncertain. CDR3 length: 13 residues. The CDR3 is CASRGLAGREQFF.

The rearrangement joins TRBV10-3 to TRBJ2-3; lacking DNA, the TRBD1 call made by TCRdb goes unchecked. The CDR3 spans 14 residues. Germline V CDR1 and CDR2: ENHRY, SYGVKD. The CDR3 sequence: CAISPGAGEDTQYF.

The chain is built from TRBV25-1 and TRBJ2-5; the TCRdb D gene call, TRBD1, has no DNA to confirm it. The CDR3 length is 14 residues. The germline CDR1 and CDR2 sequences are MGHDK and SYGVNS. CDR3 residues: CASSEEGGAETQYF.

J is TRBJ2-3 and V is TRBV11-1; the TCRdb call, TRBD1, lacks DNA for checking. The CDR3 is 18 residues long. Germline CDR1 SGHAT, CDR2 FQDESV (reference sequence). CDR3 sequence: CASSPRRGGGHSTDTQYF.

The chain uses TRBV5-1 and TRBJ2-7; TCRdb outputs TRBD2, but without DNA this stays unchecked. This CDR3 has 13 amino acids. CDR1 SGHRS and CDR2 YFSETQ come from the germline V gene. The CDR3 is CASSGGGQGEQYF.

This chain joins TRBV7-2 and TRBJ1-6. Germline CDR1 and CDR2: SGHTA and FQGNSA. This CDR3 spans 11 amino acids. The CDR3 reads CASSLDGPLHF. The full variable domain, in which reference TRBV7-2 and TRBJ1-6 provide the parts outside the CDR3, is GAGVSQSPSNKVTEKGKDVELRCDPISGHTALYWYRQSLGQGLEFLIYFQGNSAPDKSGLPSDRFSAERTGGSVSTLTIQRTQQEDSAVYLCASSLDGPLHFGNGTRLTVT.

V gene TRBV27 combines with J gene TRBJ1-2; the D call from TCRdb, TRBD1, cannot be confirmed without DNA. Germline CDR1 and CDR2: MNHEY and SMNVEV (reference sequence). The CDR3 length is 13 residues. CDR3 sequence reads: CASSFRDGHGYTF.

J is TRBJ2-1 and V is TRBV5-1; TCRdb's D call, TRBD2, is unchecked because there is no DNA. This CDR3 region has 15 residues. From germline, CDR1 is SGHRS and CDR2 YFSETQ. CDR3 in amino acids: CASSLTAGGSGEQFF.